Presented here are 8 T cell receptor beta chains from one specimen sequenced in a study of blood T cell repertoires in COVID-19. TCRdb's copy holds only in-frame clones and misses some; the assay was immunoSEQ multiplex PCR. The repertoire holds 300,000 to 400,000 clones, with around nine tenths as singletons. Input material: PBMCs or T cells enriched from blood (not recorded which). These receptors were obtained from a young woman with acute COVID-19.

The rearrangement uses TRBV7-3 and TRBJ2-2; D remains ambiguous. The CDR3 consists of 14 residues. V gave up 0 bases and J gave up 6 bases, with 8 bases separating them. The germline CDR1 and CDR2 sequences are SGHTA and FQGTGA. This CDR3 reads CASSLTGSPGELFF. The CDR3 DNA is TGTGCCAGCAGCTTAACCGGGTCCCCCGGGGAGCTGTTTTTT.

V and J are TRBV5-1 and TRBJ1-1, with D unresolved. The CDR3 covers 14 residues. Trimming took 0 bases from V and 0 from J, leaving 6 bases between them. The germline gives CDR1 SGHRS, CDR2 YFSETQ. For the CDR3, the DNA is TGCGCCAGCAGCTTGGACGGGTTGAACACTGAAGCTTTCTTT. Translating gives CASSLDGLNTEAFF.

The chain has TRBV10-2 and TRBJ1-5, with unresolved D. The CDR3 totals 14 residues. V gave up 3 bases and J gave up 0 bases, with 6 bases separating them. Germline V gene data show CDR1 as WSHSY and CDR2 as SAAADI. This CDR3 is CASSDSSSNQPQHF. The CDR3 nucleotides are TGCGCCAGCAGTGACAGTTCTAGCAATCAGCCCCAGCATTTT.

This clone has just one count. The DNA for the CDR3 is TGCAGCGTTGGTAGGGACAGGGGGAACTACGAGCAGTACTTC. It yields the protein CSVGRDRGNYEQYF. V is TRBV29-1 and J is TRBJ2-7; 11 bases align to TRBD1. This CDR3 is built from 14 residues. With 4 bases clipped from V and 3 bases from J, the junction kept 5 bases outside the gene matches. Germline V lookup: CDR1 SQVTM, CDR2 ANQGSEA.

The chain combines TRBV7-3 with TRBJ2-7; D is perhaps TRBD1 (6 bases). Germline CDR1 is SGHTA and CDR2 is FQGTGA. The CDR3 is made up of 13 amino acids. V shed 5 bases and J shed 3 bases, with 11 bases lying between them. The CDR3 DNA reads as TGTGCCAGCAGCCCCGGACAGAGCTACGAGCAGTACTTC. It encodes CASSPGQSYEQYF.

This chain joins TRBV20-1 and TRBJ2-3; 9 bases are a match to TRBD2. V gave up 3 bases and J gave up 4 bases; unmatched junction bases: 5. There are 14 residues in the CDR3. Germline V CDR1 and CDR2: DFQATT, SNEGSKA (reference sequence). In DNA form, the CDR3 reads TGCAGTGCTAGTCCGGGACTAGCAGCAGATACGCAGTATTTT. It translates to CSASPGLAADTQYF.

The V and J genes are TRBV6-4 and TRBJ1-1; tentative D call: TRBD1 (5 bases). With 6 bases removed from V and 1 base from J, the gap between germline ends came to 15 bases. Germline values: CDR1 MRHNA, CDR2 SNTAGT. The CDR3 spans 15 residues. This chain's CDR3 is CASREGALGNTEAFF. The CDR3 DNA follows: TGTGCCAGCAGAGAAGGGGCCTTGGGGAACACTGAAGCTTTCTTT.

This chain joins TRBV3-1 (or the pseudogene TRBV3-2) and TRBJ2-3; 7 bases match TRBD2. The CDR3 has 14 amino acids. Germline CDR1 and CDR2: LGHDT and YNNKEL (reference sequence). V lost 5 bases to trimming and J lost 2 bases; unmatched junction nucleotides: 4. For the CDR3, the DNA is TGTGCCAGCAGCAAGCGGGGCGCCACAGATACGCAGTATTTT. This sequence encodes CASSKRGATDTQYF.